This TCR beta chain was sequenced during a study of OX40 agonist ivuxolimab in advanced cancers. Study-level background: Administration of intravenous ivuxolimab to patients occurred every 2 weeks at 0.01 to 10 mg/kg. Findings and caveats of the study: On average, CD8+ T cells showed a greater number of expanded clones than CD4+.

TCRdb's table, derived via immunoSEQ multiplex PCR, lists solely in-frame clones and lacks some. The data show approximately 22,000 clones, around nine tenths seen once. Blood samples were obtained at baseline, cycle 4 day 1, and cycle 7 day 1. The CDR3 extends over 13 amino acids. V lost 5 bases, J lost 0 bases, and 5 bases lay in between. Germline V gives CDR1 MGHDK, CDR2 SYGVNS. Regarding this clone: The antigen remains undetermined.

This clonotype originated in an adult with an advanced solid tumor such as melanoma, head and neck, liver or kidney cancer. V is TRBV25-1 and J is TRBJ2-1; D is unclear. The material sequenced was CD4+ or CD8+ T cells sorted from blood, taken in a trial of the OX40 agonist ivuxolimab. The CDR3 sequence: CASSSSSYNEQFF. The CDR3 DNA follows: TGTGCCAGCAGTTCTAGCTCCTACAATGAGCAGTTCTTC.